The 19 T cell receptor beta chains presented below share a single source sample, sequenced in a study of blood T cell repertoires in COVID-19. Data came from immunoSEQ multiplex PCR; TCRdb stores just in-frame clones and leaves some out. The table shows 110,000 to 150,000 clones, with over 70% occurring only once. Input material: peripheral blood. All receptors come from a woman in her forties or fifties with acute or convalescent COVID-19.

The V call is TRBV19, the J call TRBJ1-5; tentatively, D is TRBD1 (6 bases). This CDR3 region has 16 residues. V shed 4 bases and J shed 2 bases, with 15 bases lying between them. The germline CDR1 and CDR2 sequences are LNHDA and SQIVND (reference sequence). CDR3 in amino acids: CASSTAAGAGNQPQHF. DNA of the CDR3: TGTGCCAGTAGTACCGCGGCAGGGGCGGGCAATCAGCCCCAGCATTTT.

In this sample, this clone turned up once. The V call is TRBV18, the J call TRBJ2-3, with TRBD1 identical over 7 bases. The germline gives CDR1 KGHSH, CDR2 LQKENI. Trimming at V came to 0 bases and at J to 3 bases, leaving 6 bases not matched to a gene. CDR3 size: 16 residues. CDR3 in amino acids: CASSPPQGWATDTQYF. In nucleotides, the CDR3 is TGTGCCAGCTCACCACCACAGGGGTGGGCAACAGATACGCAGTATTTT.

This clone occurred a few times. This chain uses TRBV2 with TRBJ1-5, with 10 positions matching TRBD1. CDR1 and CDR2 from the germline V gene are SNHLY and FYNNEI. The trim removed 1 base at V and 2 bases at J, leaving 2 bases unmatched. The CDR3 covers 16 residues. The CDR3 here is CASSEVGTGGNQPQHF. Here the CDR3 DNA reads TGTGCCAGCAGTGAAGTGGGGACAGGGGGCAATCAGCCCCAGCATTTT. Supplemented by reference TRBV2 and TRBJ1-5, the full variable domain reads EPEVTQTPSHQVTQMGQEVILRCVPISNHLYFYWYRQILGQKVEFLVSFYNNEISEKSEIFDDQFSVERPDGSNFTLKIRSTKLEDSAMYFCASSEVGTGGNQPQHFGDGTRLSIL.

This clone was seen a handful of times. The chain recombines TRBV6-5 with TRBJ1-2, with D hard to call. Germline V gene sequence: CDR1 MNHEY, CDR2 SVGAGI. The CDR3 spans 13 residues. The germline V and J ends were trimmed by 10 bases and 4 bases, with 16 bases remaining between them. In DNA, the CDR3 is TGTGCCACCAAGGTCGGGTCTCTCTATGGCTACACCTTC. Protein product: CATKVGSLYGYTF.

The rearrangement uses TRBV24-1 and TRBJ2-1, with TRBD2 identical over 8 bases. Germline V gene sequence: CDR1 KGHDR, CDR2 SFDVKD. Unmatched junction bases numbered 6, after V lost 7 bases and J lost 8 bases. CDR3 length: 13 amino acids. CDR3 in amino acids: CATRKRGSDEQFF. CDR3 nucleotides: TGTGCCACCAGGAAGCGGGGGAGCGATGAGCAGTTCTTC.

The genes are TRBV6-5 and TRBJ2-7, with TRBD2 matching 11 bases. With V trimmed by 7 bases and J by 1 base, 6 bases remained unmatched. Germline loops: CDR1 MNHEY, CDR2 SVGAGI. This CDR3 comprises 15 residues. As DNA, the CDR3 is TGTGCCAGCACCCATAGCGGGAGGGCGTCCTACGAGCAGTACTTC. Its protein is CASTHSGRASYEQYF.

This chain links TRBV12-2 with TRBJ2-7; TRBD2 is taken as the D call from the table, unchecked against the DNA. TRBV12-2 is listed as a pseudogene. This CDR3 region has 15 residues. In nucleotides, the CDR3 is TGTGCAAGTCGCTTAGTAACTAGTGTCTCCTACGAGCAGTACTTC. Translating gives CASRLVTSVSYEQYF.

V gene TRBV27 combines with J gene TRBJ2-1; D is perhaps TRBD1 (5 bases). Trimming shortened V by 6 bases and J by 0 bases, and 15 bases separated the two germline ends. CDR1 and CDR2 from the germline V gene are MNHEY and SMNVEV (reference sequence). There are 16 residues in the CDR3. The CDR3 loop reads CASSPRTSASYNEQFF. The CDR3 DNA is TGTGCCAGCAGCCCTAGGACAAGTGCCTCCTACAATGAGCAGTTCTTC.

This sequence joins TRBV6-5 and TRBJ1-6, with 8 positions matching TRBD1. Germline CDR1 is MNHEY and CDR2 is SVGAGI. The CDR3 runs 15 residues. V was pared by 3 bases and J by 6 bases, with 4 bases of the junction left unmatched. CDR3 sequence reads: CASSYGGQGNSPLHF. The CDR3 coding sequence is TGTGCCAGCAGTTATGGTGGACAGGGTAATTCACCCCTCCACTTT.

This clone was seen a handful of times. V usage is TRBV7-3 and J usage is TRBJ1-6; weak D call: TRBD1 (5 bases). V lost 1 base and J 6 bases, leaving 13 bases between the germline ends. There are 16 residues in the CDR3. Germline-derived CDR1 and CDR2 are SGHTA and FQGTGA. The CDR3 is CASSLSGTRANSPLHF. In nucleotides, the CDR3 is TGTGCCAGCAGCTTAAGCGGGACGAGAGCTAATTCACCCCTCCACTTT.

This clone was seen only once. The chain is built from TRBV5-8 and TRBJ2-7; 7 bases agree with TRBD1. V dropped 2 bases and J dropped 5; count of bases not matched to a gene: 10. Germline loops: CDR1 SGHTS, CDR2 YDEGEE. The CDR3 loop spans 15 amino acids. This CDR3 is CASSFRLQGIHEQYF. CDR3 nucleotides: TGTGCCAGCAGCTTTAGGTTACAGGGGATCCACGAGCAGTACTTC. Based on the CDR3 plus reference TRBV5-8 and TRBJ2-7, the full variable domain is EAGVTQSPTHLIKTRGQQATLRCSPISGHTSVYWYQQALGLGLQFLLWYDEGEERNRGNFPPRFSGRQFPNYSSELNVNALELEDSALYLCASSFRLQGIHEQYFGPGTRLTVT.

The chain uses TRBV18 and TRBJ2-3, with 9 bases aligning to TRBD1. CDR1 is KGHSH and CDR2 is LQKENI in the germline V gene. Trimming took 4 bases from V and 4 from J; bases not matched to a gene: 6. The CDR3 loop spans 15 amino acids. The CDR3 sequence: CASSRRDRDADTQYF. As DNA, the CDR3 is TGTGCCAGCTCACGCCGGGACAGGGACGCAGATACGCAGTATTTT.

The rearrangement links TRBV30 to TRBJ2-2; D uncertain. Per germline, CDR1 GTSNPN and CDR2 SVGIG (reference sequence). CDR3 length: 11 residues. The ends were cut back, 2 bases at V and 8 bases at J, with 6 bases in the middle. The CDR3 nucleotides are TGTGCCTGGAGTCTCGGGGGGGAGCTGTTTTTT. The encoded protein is CAWSLGGELFF.

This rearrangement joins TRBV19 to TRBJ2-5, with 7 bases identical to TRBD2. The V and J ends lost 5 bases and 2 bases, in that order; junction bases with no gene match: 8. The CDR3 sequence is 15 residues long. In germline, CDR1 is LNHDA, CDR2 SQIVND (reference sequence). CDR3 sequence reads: CASSPTSANQETQYF. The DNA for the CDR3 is TGTGCCAGTAGTCCCACTAGCGCCAATCAAGAGACCCAGTACTTC.

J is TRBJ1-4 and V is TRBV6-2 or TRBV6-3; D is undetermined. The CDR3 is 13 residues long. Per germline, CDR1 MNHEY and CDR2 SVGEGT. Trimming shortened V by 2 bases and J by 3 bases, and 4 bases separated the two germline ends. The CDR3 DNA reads TGTGCCAGCAGTTACCCATCTAATGAAAAACTGTTTTTT. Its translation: CASSYPSNEKLFF.

The CDR3 bases are TGTGCCAGCAGCTTAGCGCTGGGGACAGACTATGGCTACACCTTC. Translation gives CASSLALGTDYGYTF. The V and J genes are TRBV7-8 and TRBJ1-2; TRBD1 aligns across 7 bases. The CDR3 is 15 amino acids. Trimming took 0 bases from V and 3 from J; bases not matched to a gene: 4. CDR1 and CDR2 (germline): SGHVS, FQNEAQ.

The CDR3 DNA is TGTGCCAGCAGTGAACGGGGGGAAAATAATTCACCCCTCCACTTT. It encodes CASSERGENNSPLHF. This rearrangement joins TRBV6-1 to TRBJ1-6; possibly TRBD1 for D (5 bases). Between the trimmed V and J ends, which lost 2 bases and 5 bases, there was a span of 10 bases. From germline, CDR1 is MNHNS and CDR2 SASEGT. The CDR3 is 15 amino acids.

The CDR3 DNA reads as TGTGCCAGCAGGCAAATGGGGGAGGCAGATACGCAGTATTTT. It specifies CASRQMGEADTQYF. The chain employs TRBV6-5 and TRBJ2-3; a possible D gene is TRBD2 (6 bases). CDR1 is MNHEY and CDR2 is SVGAGI in the germline V gene. With 6 bases removed from V and 4 bases from J, the gap between germline ends came to 14 bases. This CDR3 comprises 14 residues.

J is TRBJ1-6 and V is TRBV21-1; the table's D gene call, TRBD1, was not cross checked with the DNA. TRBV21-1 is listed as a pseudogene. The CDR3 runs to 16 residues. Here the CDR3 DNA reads TGTGCCAGCAGCAACTCTTGGACAGTCAGCGATTCACCCCTCCACTTT. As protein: CASSNSWTVSDSPLHF.